One sample yielded the 25 T cell receptor beta chains listed below, sequenced in a study of blood T cell repertoires in COVID-19. TCRdb's copy holds only in-frame clones and misses some; the assay was immunoSEQ multiplex PCR. The sample includes 150,000 to 200,000 clones, 85% of them seen just once. The sample taken for sequencing was peripheral blood. These receptors were taken from a human donor with acute or convalescent COVID-19. The donor label of this sample is uncertain.

This clone was detected only a few times. The rearrangement links TRBV25-1 to TRBJ1-6; 8 bases map to TRBD1. J lost 10 bases, V lost 2 bases, and 4 bases had no gene match. The CDR3 has 14 residues. Per the germline V gene, CDR1 is MGHDK and CDR2 is SYGVNS. In DNA, the CDR3 is TGTGCCAGCAGTGAAGGACAGGGAGTATCACCCCTCCACTTT. This translates into CASSEGQGVSPLHF.

The V and J genes are TRBV7-2 and TRBJ2-7; 7 nucleotides line up with TRBD2. This CDR3 spans 15 amino acids. The V and J ends lost 5 bases and 4 bases, in that order; junction bases with no gene match: 11. Germline values: CDR1 SGHTA, CDR2 FQGNSA. The CDR3 region is CASSPVGASGYEQYF. The CDR3 nucleotides are TGTGCCAGCAGCCCCGTGGGCGCTAGCGGATACGAGCAGTACTTC.

The rearrangement joins TRBV24-1 to TRBJ1-2; 9 bases align to TRBD1. The CDR3 runs to 15 residues. The V and J ends lost 7 bases and 2 bases, in that order; junction bases with no gene match: 7. Germline values: CDR1 KGHDR, CDR2 SFDVKD. The CDR3 DNA reads as TGTGCCACCAGGGCGACCGGGACAGGGAACTATGGCTACACCTTC. This translates into CATRATGTGNYGYTF.

V usage is TRBV6-4 and J usage is TRBJ1-5; maybe TRBD1 (5 bases). The ends were cut back, 6 bases at V and 6 bases at J, with 18 bases in the middle. Germline-derived CDR1 and CDR2 are MRHNA and SNTAGT. The CDR3 runs to 15 residues. CDR3: CASSPTPQDGQPQHF. The CDR3 DNA reads as TGTGCCAGCAGCCCTACTCCACAGGATGGTCAGCCCCAGCATTTT.

V gene TRBV30 combines with J gene TRBJ2-5, with 7 bases that match TRBD1. The length of the CDR3 is 13 residues. The trim removed 4 bases at V and 2 bases at J, leaving 4 bases unmatched. The germline V gene encodes CDR1 GTSNPN and CDR2 SVGIG (reference sequence). This chain's CDR3 is CAWTRGLQETQYF. The CDR3 DNA reads TGTGCCTGGACCAGGGGGTTACAAGAGACCCAGTACTTC.

This chain joins TRBV6-2 or TRBV6-3 and TRBJ1-2; D not resolved. The CDR3 is 13 amino acids. CDR1 is MNHEY and CDR2 is SVGEGT in the germline V gene. V lost 2 bases to trimming and J lost 6 bases, with 10 bases between them. The CDR3 loop is CASSYLGANGYTF. The CDR3 DNA reads as TGTGCCAGCAGTTACCTGGGAGCAAATGGCTACACCTTC.

This sequence joins TRBV5-1 and TRBJ2-7; D might be TRBD2 (6 bases). The CDR3 loop spans 13 amino acids. V was shortened by 0 bases and J by 6 bases, with 10 bases between the two germline ends. Germline V gene lookup returns CDR1 SGHRS and CDR2 YFSETQ. The CDR3 DNA sequence: TGCGCCAGCAGCTTGGGGCTAGCGAGCGAGCAGTACTTC. Protein sequence: CASSLGLASEQYF.

The chain uses TRBV6-5 and TRBJ1-4; 8 bases are shared with TRBD1. CDR3 length: 15 residues. The germline CDR1 and CDR2 sequences are MNHEY and SVGAGI. Unmatched junction bases numbered 3, after V lost 6 bases and J lost 0 bases. The CDR3 DNA reads as TGTGCCAGCAGAGACAGGGGATCAACTAATGAAAAACTGTTTTTT. Translation: CASRDRGSTNEKLFF.

The gene calls are TRBV3-1 (or the pseudogene TRBV3-2) and TRBJ2-1; TRBD2 matches at 8 bases. V gave up 2 bases and J gave up 0 bases; unmatched junction bases: 3. CDR1 LGHDT and CDR2 YNNKEL come from the germline V gene (reference sequence). CDR3 size: 16 residues. The CDR3 here is CASSQNRGGSYNEQFF. Written as DNA, the CDR3 is TGTGCCAGCAGCCAAAACCGGGGGGGCTCCTACAATGAGCAGTTCTTC.

The table lists this clone with a few counts. The chain links TRBV24-1 to TRBJ1-2; 7 positions agree with TRBD1. Per germline, CDR1 KGHDR and CDR2 SFDVKD. V was pared by 4 bases and J by 6 bases, with 10 bases of the junction left unmatched. The CDR3 is 15 amino acids. Here the CDR3 DNA reads TGTGCCACCAGTGACACGACAGGGCGGGGGGATGGCTACACCTTC. Amino acid sequence: CATSDTTGRGDGYTF.

The chain uses TRBV5-1 and TRBJ1-5; D is ambiguous. Per germline, CDR1 SGHRS and CDR2 YFSETQ. The CDR3 runs 16 residues. Trimming left V 0 bases short and J 1 base short, with 11 bases between. The chain's CDR3 is CASSLVGVFSNQPQHF. CDR3 DNA: TGCGCCAGCAGCTTGGTCGGGGTTTTCAGCAATCAGCCCCAGCATTTT.

This chain joins TRBV21-1 and TRBJ1-4. TRBV21-1 is a recognized pseudogene. This CDR3 contains 13 residues. This CDR3 is CASTEVSRYKLFF. As DNA, the CDR3 is TGTGCCAGCACAGAAGTATCTAGGTATAAGCTGTTTTTT.

The gene calls are TRBV20-1 and TRBJ2-1, with 11 nucleotides matching TRBD2. The CDR3 extends over 16 amino acids. Germline V lookup: CDR1 DFQATT, CDR2 SNEGSKA (reference sequence). The J segment lost 4 bases and the V segment lost 3 bases, leaving 8 bases of the junction unmatched. The DNA of the CDR3 is TGCAGTGCTAGTTTCTTAGCGGGGGGGCCGTACAATGAGCAGTTCTTC. It codes for CSASFLAGGPYNEQFF.

This clone was observed at least ten times. The chain links TRBV9 to TRBJ1-2; the D gene is possibly TRBD1 (5 bases). Per germline, CDR1 SGDLS and CDR2 YYNGEE. The CDR3 covers 15 residues. Trimming took 0 bases from V and 2 from J, leaving 11 bases between them. The CDR3 DNA is TGTGCCAGCAGCGTAGACGGACATTCAAACTATGGCTACACCTTC. Translating gives CASSVDGHSNYGYTF.

The rearrangement links TRBV7-6 to TRBJ2-1; 9 positions agree with TRBD2. The CDR3 extends over 17 amino acids. Germline values: CDR1 SGHVS, CDR2 FNYEAQ. The J segment lost 9 bases and the V segment lost 5 bases, leaving 17 bases of the junction unmatched. The DNA for the CDR3 is TGTGCCAGCAGCATTCAGACAGGGACAGCGGGGGGCGGTGAGCAGTTCTTC. It translates to CASSIQTGTAGGGEQFF.

This clone has just a few counts. The CDR3 here is CASSVTGYGYTF. The CDR3 nucleotides read TGTGCCAGCAGTGTAACAGGCTATGGCTACACCTTC. The rearrangement links TRBV2 to TRBJ1-2; D is perhaps TRBD1 (5 bases). With 4 bases removed from V and 4 bases from J, the gap between germline ends came to 7 bases. This CDR3 contains 12 residues. CDR1 SNHLY and CDR2 FYNNEI come from the germline V gene.

The rearrangement uses TRBV28 and TRBJ1-1, with 8 bases lining up with TRBD1. Per germline, CDR1 MDHEN and CDR2 SYDVKM. CDR3 length: 14 amino acids. Trimming cost V 7 bases and J 3 bases; bases outside gene matches: 7. The CDR3 here is CASTAAGGYTEAFF. CDR3 bases: TGTGCCAGCACGGCGGCAGGGGGCTACACTGAAGCTTTCTTT.

The chain carries TRBV30 and TRBJ2-1; a weak D match, TRBD2 (7 bases). Trimming took off 3 bases at V and 5 bases at J, with 14 bases between the two ends. Germline V gene sequence: CDR1 GTSNPN, CDR2 SVGIG (reference sequence). This CDR3 spans 14 amino acids. The chain's CDR3 is CAWRGGGYHNEQFF. The CDR3, as DNA: TGTGCCTGGAGGGGAGGGGGGTACCACAATGAGCAGTTCTTC.

The V and J genes are TRBV2 and TRBJ2-5, with TRBD2 as a possible D gene (7 bases). There are 16 residues in the CDR3. The V and J ends lost 2 bases and 5 bases respectively, with 18 bases between them. Per the germline V gene, CDR1 is SNHLY and CDR2 is FYNNEI. The CDR3 DNA reads TGTGCCAGCAGTGAACTTGGAGGGGGGGCCGTTGAGACCCAGTACTTC. Translated, it gives CASSELGGGAVETQYF.

The chain combines TRBV4-1 with TRBJ1-4; 9 nucleotides match TRBD1. Looked up from germline, CDR1 is MGHRA and CDR2 is YSYEKL. Trimming took 4 bases from V and 6 from J; bases not matched to a gene: 9. This CDR3 has 16 amino acids. CDR3 region: CASSLPRTGVDEKLFF. The CDR3 DNA reads TGCGCCAGCAGCCTCCCCCGGACAGGGGTGGATGAAAAACTGTTTTTT.

CDR3 nucleotides: TGCGCCAGCAGCTTGGGGGCGATGGGGCAGAACACTGAAGCTTTCTTT. Translated, it gives CASSLGAMGQNTEAFF. The gene calls are TRBV5-1 and TRBJ1-1; possibly TRBD1 for D (5 bases). Germline CDR1 and CDR2: SGHRS and YFSETQ. This CDR3 is built from 16 residues. The V end was cut by 0 bases, the J end by 1 base, with 13 bases between.

This clone was recorded once. This chain connects TRBV12-3 or TRBV12-4 to TRBJ2-5; D gene uncertain. Trimming left V 1 base short and J 9 bases short, with 12 bases between. The CDR3 is made up of 13 amino acids. CDR3 protein: CASSLGGNGPQYF. The CDR3 bases are TGTGCCAGCAGTTTAGGCGGAAATGGTCCCCAGTACTTC.

With respect to this clone: Other DNA sequences in this sample translate to the same CDR3. The chain recombines TRBV5-1 with TRBJ1-5, with 7 nucleotides matching TRBD1. The CDR3 contains 14 residues. CDR1 SGHRS and CDR2 YFSETQ come from the germline V gene. After removal of 2 bases from V and 2 bases from J, the junction contained 1 base not matched to a gene. The CDR3 sequence is CASSLGGGNQPQHF. CDR3 nucleotides: TGCGCCAGCAGCTTAGGGGGCGGCAATCAGCCCCAGCATTTT.

J is TRBJ1-2 and V is TRBV27, with unresolved D. Germline lookup yields CDR1 MNHEY and CDR2 SMNVEV (reference sequence). Between the trimmed V and J ends, which lost 5 bases and 5 bases, there was a span of 18 bases. The CDR3 spans 15 residues. In DNA, the CDR3 is TGTGCCAGCAGTCCCTACGTACAAGTCGGGTATGGCTACACCTTC. Its protein is CASSPYVQVGYGYTF.

The chain links TRBV5-4 to TRBJ1-1, with TRBD1 matching 10 bases. This CDR3 contains 14 residues. V shed 4 bases and J 5 bases; nucleotides not matched to a gene: 5. CDR1 SGHNT and CDR2 YYREEE come from the germline V gene (reference sequence). The CDR3 region has the DNA TGTGCCAGCAGCAAGGACAGGGGGAGGACTGAAGCTTTCTTT. It yields the protein CASSKDRGRTEAFF.